The next 24 T cell receptor beta chains were all read from a single sample in a study of T cell responses to AZD1222 COVID-19 vaccine. The method was immunoSEQ multiplex PCR; TCRdb's version includes in-frame clones alone and lacks a portion of them. Of around 130,000 clones listed, roughly 86% were seen once; the top ten hold 2.5% to 3.5%. The material was peripheral blood, obtained 28 days after the second AZD1222 dose. These receptor sequences come from an adult who received the AZD1222 COVID-19 vaccine.

The V gene is TRBV6-1, the J gene TRBJ1-2, with D hard to call. Germline assignment: CDR1 MNHNS and CDR2 SASEGT. The V and J ends lost 2 bases and 5 bases respectively, with 15 bases between them. The CDR3 sequence is 15 residues long. The CDR3 DNA sequence: TGTGCCAGCAGTGAAAGGGTCCCTAGGGAGTATGGCTACACCTTC. This gives the protein CASSERVPREYGYTF.

The V call is TRBV28, the J call TRBJ1-1, with D perhaps matching TRBD1 (5 bases). This CDR3 has 14 amino acids. Germline CDR1 is MDHEN and CDR2 is SYDVKM. Trimming shortened V by 6 bases and J by 3 bases, and 14 bases separated the two germline ends. The CDR3 region has the DNA TGTGCCAGCAGCCAACGGGGCAGGGACACTGAAGCTTTCTTT. Protein product: CASSQRGRDTEAFF.

This rearrangement joins TRBV10-3 to TRBJ1-5; possibly TRBD1 for D (5 bases). Between the trimmed V and J ends, which lost 6 bases and 5 bases, there was a span of 8 bases. The CDR3 runs 12 residues. Germline lookup yields CDR1 ENHRY and CDR2 SYGVKD. CDR3 sequence reads: CAIRGRDQPQHF. The CDR3 coding sequence is TGTGCCATCAGGGGACGGGATCAGCCCCAGCATTTT.

This chain connects TRBV4-1 to TRBJ1-2, with 9 bases lining up with TRBD1. CDR1 and CDR2 (germline): MGHRA, YSYEKL. The CDR3 length is 18 residues. Trimming at V came to 2 bases and at J to 7 bases, leaving 17 bases not matched to a gene. CDR3 nucleotide sequence: TGCGCCAGCAGCCAAAACCCAGAGGCCGCACAGGGGGCCGGTGGCTACACCTTC. Translated: CASSQNPEAAQGAGGYTF.

The rearrangement joins TRBV6-1 to TRBJ2-5, with D perhaps matching TRBD2 (5 bases). From germline, CDR1 is MNHNS and CDR2 SASEGT. Trimming stripped 0 bases from V and 4 bases from J, with 18 bases between. The CDR3 runs 17 residues. The CDR3 loop reads CASSEADFTSSRETQYF. CDR3 DNA sequence: TGTGCCAGCAGTGAAGCCGACTTCACTAGTAGCCGAGAGACCCAGTACTTC.

The rearrangement joins TRBV11-2 to TRBJ1-1; 10 positions agree with TRBD1. With V trimmed by 4 bases and J by 1 base, 6 bases remained unmatched. This CDR3 is built from 16 residues. Looked up from germline, CDR1 is SGHAT and CDR2 is FQNNGV. The CDR3 loop is CASSSYRDRGNTEAFF. CDR3 nucleotides: TGTGCCAGCAGCTCCTACCGGGACAGGGGGAACACTGAAGCTTTCTTT.

The chain uses TRBV27 and TRBJ2-7, with 7 nucleotides matching TRBD2. V shed 8 bases, J shed 3 bases, and the junction held 4 bases outside the gene matches. CDR3 size: 12 residues. The germline CDR1 and CDR2 sequences are MNHEY and SMNVEV (reference sequence). The chain's CDR3 is CASGGESYEQYF. CDR3 bases: TGTGCCAGCGGGGGGGAGAGCTACGAGCAGTACTTC.

This chain connects TRBV7-2 to TRBJ1-2; D is unclear. Germline-derived CDR1 and CDR2 are SGHTA and FQGNSA. The germline V and J ends were trimmed by 1 base and 0 bases, with 6 bases remaining between them. The CDR3 runs 14 residues. Here the CDR3 DNA reads TGTGCCAGCAGCTTAGGGCCAGCTAACTATGGCTACACCTTC. Translation gives CASSLGPANYGYTF. The full variable domain, rest sourced from reference TRBV7-2 and TRBJ1-2, is GAGVSQSPSNKVTEKGKDVELRCDPISGHTALYWYRQSLGQGLEFLIYFQGNSAPDKSGLPSDRFSAERTGGSVSTLTIQRTQQEDSAVYLCASSLGPANYGYTFGSGTRLTVV.

This clone showed up just once. This sequence joins TRBV5-6 and TRBJ2-7, with D tentatively TRBD1 (5 bases). Trimming shortened V by 4 bases and J by 6 bases, and 17 bases separated the two germline ends. The CDR3 is 14 amino acids. Germline-derived CDR1 and CDR2 are SGHDT and YYEEEE. The CDR3 spells CASSHTGPHVEQYF. The CDR3 DNA is TGTGCCAGCAGCCATACAGGCCCCCACGTCGAGCAGTACTTC.

The chain is built from TRBV27 and TRBJ1-1; no clear D gene. Germline-derived CDR1 and CDR2 are MNHEY and SMNVEV (reference sequence). This CDR3 is built from 15 residues. The ends were cut back, 0 bases at V and 5 bases at J, with 13 bases in the middle. The CDR3 region is CASSLSYLMGTEAFF. The CDR3 DNA sequence: TGTGCCAGCAGTTTATCCTATTTGATGGGGACTGAAGCTTTCTTT.

The J gene is TRBJ1-6, the V gene TRBV19; tentatively, D is TRBD1 (5 bases). CDR1 is LNHDA, CDR2 SQIVND, per germline (reference sequence). This CDR3 spans 18 amino acids. V gave up 3 bases and J gave up 1 base, with 16 bases separating them. CDR3 nucleotides: TGTGCCAGTAGTATCCAGGGTTTTTCCGGGTCCTATAATTCACCCCTCCACTTT. Translated, it gives CASSIQGFSGSYNSPLHF.

The gene calls are TRBV6-4 and TRBJ1-2; D is possibly TRBD1 (5 bases). Germline V gene lookup returns CDR1 MRHNA and CDR2 SNTAGT. The CDR3 contains 11 residues. With 7 bases removed from V and 7 bases from J, the gap between germline ends came to 10 bases. CDR3 DNA: TGTGCCAGCATACCGGACATTGGCTACACCTTC. This codes for CASIPDIGYTF.

The count of this clone is one. The J gene is TRBJ1-2, the V gene TRBV6-2 or TRBV6-3; 8 bases align to TRBD1. Trimming cost V 5 bases and J 7 bases; bases outside gene matches: 3. CDR3 length: 12 residues. Germline loops: CDR1 MNHEY, CDR2 SVGEGT. The CDR3 spells CASSRTGGGYTF. Here the CDR3 DNA reads TGTGCCAGCAGTCGAACAGGGGGTGGCTACACCTTC.

V and J are TRBV30 and TRBJ1-1; a possible D gene is TRBD1 (5 bases). Germline V gene data show CDR1 as GTSNPN and CDR2 as SVGIG (reference sequence). Between the trimmed V and J ends, which lost 0 bases and 6 bases, there was a span of 11 bases. The CDR3 consists of 13 residues. The CDR3 DNA sequence: TGTGCCTGGAGTGTATGGGGGGGGGCTGAAGCTTTCTTT. This sequence encodes CAWSVWGGAEAFF.

The chain combines TRBV2 with TRBJ2-3; D tentatively reads TRBD1 or TRBD2 (6 bases each). This CDR3 has 18 residues. The V gene lost 5 bases and the J gene lost 2 bases, with 23 bases spanning the gap. Germline V gene lookup returns CDR1 SNHLY and CDR2 FYNNEI. This CDR3 reads CASSRRAPGAPSTDTQYF. CDR3 DNA: TGTGCCAGCAGTCGAAGGGCCCCGGGGGCCCCGTCCACAGATACGCAGTATTTT.

As DNA, the CDR3 is TGTGCCAGCAGCCCCGGGGCCTCTTATGGCTACACCTTC. Its protein product is CASSPGASYGYTF. The chain carries TRBV2 and TRBJ1-2, with D possibly matching TRBD1 (5 bases). In germline, CDR1 is SNHLY, CDR2 FYNNEI. The CDR3 contains 13 residues. Trimming shortened V by 6 bases and J by 5 bases, and 13 bases separated the two germline ends.

The chain carries TRBV18 and TRBJ1-1; D is unclear. Deletions cut 6 bases from V and 1 base from J, with 9 bases between. The CDR3 sequence is 13 residues long. Germline V gene data show CDR1 as KGHSH and CDR2 as LQKENI. The CDR3, as DNA: TGTGCCAGCTCTAGGTCCGCGAACACTGAAGCTTTCTTT. It codes for CASSRSANTEAFF.

The rearrangement links TRBV19 to TRBJ1-1; a possible D gene is TRBD1 (5 bases). V lost 3 bases and J lost 5, with 10 bases in between. This CDR3 has 13 amino acids. Germline assignment: CDR1 LNHDA and CDR2 SQIVND (reference sequence). CDR3 sequence: CASSMRGVTEAFF. CDR3 nucleotides: TGTGCCAGTAGTATGAGAGGGGTTACTGAAGCTTTCTTT. The full variable domain, its missing parts supplied by reference TRBV19 and TRBJ1-1, is DGGITQSPKYLFRKEGQNVTLSCEQNLNHDAMYWYRQDPGQGLRLIYYSQIVNDFQKGDIAEGYSVSREKKESFPLTVTSAQKNPTAFYLCASSMRGVTEAFFGQGTRLTVV.

The rearrangement joins TRBV6-5 to TRBJ2-1; 8 positions agree with TRBD2. CDR1 and CDR2 (germline): MNHEY, SVGAGI. The V segment lost 10 bases and the J segment 2 bases; nucleotides outside the gene matches: 7. The CDR3 sequence is 14 residues long. In DNA form, the CDR3 reads TGTGCCACCGGGAGGCGGGGGGCCTACAATGAGCAGTTCTTC. Translated, it gives CATGRRGAYNEQFF.

The CDR3 bases are TGTGCCATCAGTCCCTCGGGCATGAACACTGAAGCTTTCTTT. The encoded protein is CAISPSGMNTEAFF. The V gene is TRBV10-3, the J gene TRBJ1-1; D is unresolved. This CDR3 contains 14 residues. Trimming cost V 5 bases and J 0 bases, with 10 bases left between them. Germline lookup yields CDR1 ENHRY and CDR2 SYGVKD.

The chain combines TRBV11-1 with TRBJ1-2; D is ambiguous. The germline V gene has CDR1 SGHAT and CDR2 FQDESV (reference sequence). V lost 3 bases and J lost 4, with 12 bases in between. The CDR3 is made up of 14 amino acids. The CDR3 region is CASSLEGLGYGYTF. CDR3 in DNA: TGTGCCAGCAGCTTGGAGGGATTGGGCTATGGCTACACCTTC.

This clone was seen once. This chain uses TRBV5-4 with TRBJ2-7, with unresolved D. This CDR3 is built from 12 residues. Trimming took 1 base from V and 7 from J, leaving 9 bases between them. Germline values: CDR1 SGHNT, CDR2 YYREEE (reference sequence). The chain's CDR3 is CASSLWSSEQYF. The CDR3 DNA is TGTGCCAGCAGCTTGTGGTCATCGGAGCAGTACTTC.

CDR3 residues: CASSLNQPQHF. In nucleotides, the CDR3 is TGTGCCAGCAGTTTAAATCAGCCCCAGCATTTT. This chain uses TRBV27 with TRBJ1-5; D unclear. The length of the CDR3 is 11 residues. Deletions cut 2 bases from V and 4 bases from J, with 0 bases between. Germline lookup yields CDR1 MNHEY and CDR2 SMNVEV (reference sequence).

The rearrangement joins TRBV21-1 to TRBJ2-5. TRBV21-1 is a documented pseudogene. This CDR3 region has 16 residues. This chain's CDR3 is CASSNMVPTNPKTQYF. The CDR3 DNA follows: TGTGCCAGCAGCAACATGGTCCCTACAAACCCCAAGACCCAGTACTTC.